This TCR beta chain was recovered during a study of control samples from healthy donors and cancer patients. The assay was immunoSEQ multiplex PCR, and TCRdb's table has in-frame clones only and misses some. Seen here are 150,000 or so clones, 93% observed once, and the top ten hold approximately 5.7%. Germline CDR1 is LGHDT and CDR2 is YNNKEL (reference sequence). This CDR3 comprises 15 residues. Trimming removed 2 bases at V and 3 bases at J, with 10 bases between. The TCR was taken from a man aged 18 to 30 in good health. Sequencing was performed on blood. This rearrangement joins TRBV3-1 (or the pseudogene TRBV3-2) to TRBJ2-2; no clear D gene. CDR3 nucleotide sequence: TGTGCCAGCAGCCAAAGAAGCAGCTACACCGGGGAGCTGTTTTTT. This codes for CASSQRSSYTGELFF.